The 11 T cell receptor beta chains given below trace back to one sample, sequenced in a study of blood T cell repertoires in COVID-19. Sequenced by immunoSEQ multiplex PCR; TCRdb stores in-frame clones only, minus some. The table lists 300,000 to 400,000 clones, over 75% of them singletons. The sequenced sample was PBMCs or T cells enriched from blood (not recorded which). These receptors were collected from a woman in her 30s who had recovered from COVID-19.

About this clone: Other DNA sequences in the same sample also yield this CDR3. V and J are TRBV28 and TRBJ1-5; 9 nucleotides align to TRBD1. V dropped 5 bases and J dropped 6; count of bases not matched to a gene: 11. In germline, CDR1 is MDHEN, CDR2 SYDVKM. There are 16 residues in the CDR3. Written as DNA, the CDR3 is TGTGCCAGCAGTCCCCCGGGACAGGGAAGTGGTCAGCCCCAGCATTTT. Amino acids: CASSPPGQGSGQPQHF.

The chain employs TRBV3-1 (or the pseudogene TRBV3-2) and TRBJ2-2; 7 bases fit TRBD2. The CDR3 loop spans 18 amino acids. The germline V gene has CDR1 LGHDT and CDR2 YNNKEL (reference sequence). V lost 1 base and J lost 3; bases outside the gene matches: 11. CDR3 nucleotide sequence: TGTGCCAGCAGCCAAGTACGGTCCCTAGCGGTCTACACCGGGGAGCTGTTTTTT. Encoded protein: CASSQVRSLAVYTGELFF.

The V and J genes are TRBV19 and TRBJ2-7; the D gene is possibly TRBD2 (5 bases). The CDR3 length is 13 residues. V lost 3 bases and J lost 4, with 10 bases in between. The germline V gene has CDR1 LNHDA and CDR2 SQIVND (reference sequence). CDR3 in amino acids: CASSMGSFYEQYF. As DNA, the CDR3 is TGTGCCAGTAGTATGGGGAGCTTTTACGAGCAGTACTTC.

V is TRBV18 and J is TRBJ1-2; D is unresolved. This CDR3 is 13 amino acids long. V lost 3 bases to trimming and J lost 6 bases, with 11 bases between them. Germline V gene lookup returns CDR1 KGHSH and CDR2 LQKENI. CDR3 nucleotides: TGTGCCAGCTCACCCGGCGGGGTAAATGGCTACACCTTC. Protein sequence: CASSPGGVNGYTF.

The V gene is TRBV28, the J gene TRBJ2-7; D perhaps matches TRBD1 (6 bases). V was shortened by 4 bases and J by 6 bases, with 16 bases between the two germline ends. This CDR3 contains 14 residues. Germline V CDR1 and CDR2: MDHEN, SYDVKM. DNA for the CDR3: TGTGCCAGCAGTTCCCAGGGGCCCAGGGCCGAGCAGTACTTC. This sequence encodes CASSSQGPRAEQYF.

This clone was recorded only once. The rearrangement links TRBV30 to TRBJ2-4, with 7 bases identical to TRBD2. Trimming cost V 3 bases and J 5 bases; bases outside gene matches: 10. Germline-derived CDR1 and CDR2 are GTSNPN and SVGIG (reference sequence). The CDR3 loop spans 15 amino acids. The CDR3 sequence: CAWRAPASGQNIQYF. CDR3 coding DNA: TGTGCCTGGAGAGCTCCCGCTAGCGGCCAAAACATTCAGTACTTC. Full variable domain (outside the CDR3, taken from reference TRBV30 and TRBJ2-4): SQTIHQWPATLVQPVGSPLSLECTVEGTSNPNLYWYRQAAGRGLQLLFYSVGIGQISSEVPQNLSASRPQDRQFILSSKKLLLSDSGFYLCAWRAPASGQNIQYFGAGTRLSVL.

The chain carries TRBV27 and TRBJ2-7; D is perhaps TRBD1 (6 bases). This CDR3 is 14 amino acids long. V lost 9 bases and J 3 bases, leaving 18 bases between the germline ends. Looked up from germline, CDR1 is MNHEY and CDR2 is SMNVEV (reference sequence). Here the CDR3 reads CASTRDIRLYEQYF. Written as DNA, the CDR3 is TGTGCCAGTACCCGGGACATCCGCCTCTACGAGCAGTACTTC.

This clone was seen just once. Here the CDR3 reads CSVDRLAGGEDTQYF. CDR3 bases: TGCAGCGTTGACCGACTAGCGGGGGGAGAGGATACGCAGTATTTT. The gene calls are TRBV29-1 and TRBJ2-3; 13 nucleotides match TRBD2. In germline, CDR1 is SQVTM, CDR2 ANQGSEA. The CDR3 is 15 residues long. Trimming removed 3 bases from V and 6 bases from J; junction bases left unmatched: 6.

This chain links TRBV18 with TRBJ1-1; 8 bases are shared with TRBD1. V shed 4 bases and J 2 bases; nucleotides not matched to a gene: 6. CDR3 length equals 15 residues. Germline values: CDR1 KGHSH, CDR2 LQKENI. CDR3 in DNA: TGTGCCAGCTCACTACTGGACAGGGTTAACACTGAAGCTTTCTTT. This translates into CASSLLDRVNTEAFF.

CDR3 loop: CASSFYTGGNEQFF. The CDR3 DNA reads TGTGCCAGCAGCTTCTACACGGGCGGGAATGAGCAGTTCTTC. This chain uses TRBV11-2 with TRBJ2-1; weak D call: TRBD2 (5 bases). Germline CDR1 SGHAT, CDR2 FQNNGV. This CDR3 is built from 14 residues. Trimming stripped 3 bases from V and 7 bases from J, with 13 bases between.

The chain uses TRBV28 and TRBJ1-2; 9 nucleotides line up with TRBD1. CDR1 is MDHEN, CDR2 SYDVKM, per germline. Trimming at V came to 3 bases and at J to 4 bases, leaving 3 bases not matched to a gene. CDR3 length equals 14 residues. The CDR3 DNA follows: TGTGCCAGCAGTTTTGGGGGACAGGGCTATGGCTACACCTTC. Residues: CASSFGGQGYGYTF.